A selection of T cell receptor beta chains follows, all from one sample in a study of cytomegalovirus exposure and HLA in healthy donors. Generated by immunoSEQ multiplex PCR, the TCRdb table keeps only in-frame clones and is missing some. The sample holds around 150,000 clones, around 63% seen once. Sequencing was carried out using PBMCs. The source is a human donor in good health. Each CDR3 is given with its conserved first and last residue. The D gene is left open where the match is weak. Clone size, where shown, is once, few, many, or a class for clones that have expanded.

>TRBJ1-1|TRBD1|-|TRBV28
TGTGCCAGCGGTTTGCAACAGGGGAGAGCTTTCTTT
CASGLQQGRAFF
>TRBJ2-7|-|-|TRBV7-9
TGTGCCAGCAGCTTCGCCCACGAGCAGTACTTC
CASSFAHEQYF
>TRBJ1-4|-|many|TRBV28
TGTGCCAGCAGTCTACAGGGCGGACTGTTTTTT
CASSLQGGLFF
>TRBJ2-5|-|-|TRBV15
TGTGCCACCAGCAGAGATACAGGGGAGACCCAGTACTTC
CATSRDTGETQYF
>TRBJ2-7|TRBD1|-|TRBV11-3
TGTGCCAGCAGCTTAAGTAGGCAGGGGGCCTACGAGCAGTACTTC
CASSLSRQGAYEQYF
>TRBJ2-3|TRBD1|few|TRBV7-9
TGTGCCAGCAGCTTAGGACAGGGGGTGGTAGATACGCAGTATTTT
CASSLGQGVVDTQYF
>TRBJ2-2|TRBD2|-|TRBV7-9
TGTGCCAGCAGCTATCTAGCGGAGAACACCGGGGAGCTGTTTTTT
CASSYLAENTGELFF
>TRBJ2-1|TRBD1|few|TRBV27
TGTGCCAGCAGGACGACAGGGGTCACCGGCAAGTTCTTC
CASRTTGVTGKFF
>TRBJ2-7|-|-|TRBV5-1
TGCGCCAGCAGCACTGACAGGTATAACGAGCAGTACTTC
CASSTDRYNEQYF
>TRBJ1-4|-|few|TRBV4-3
TGCGCCAGCAGCCAAGGGGCCGGGGTGGATGAAAAACTGTTTTTT
CASSQGAGVDEKLFF
>TRBJ1-1|TRBD1|-|TRBV5-1
TGCGCCAGCAGCCCCGGGACAGGGGGAATGAACACTGAAGCTTTCTTT
CASSPGTGGMNTEAFF
>TRBJ1-1|TRBD1|-|TRBV10-3
TGTGCCATCAGTGGGAGACAGGGAACGTTGGGCACTGAAGCTTTCTTT
CAISGRQGTLGTEAFF
>TRBJ2-7|TRBD1|-|TRBV5-4
TGTGCCAGCAGCGCGGGACAGGGTTCCTACGAGCAGTACTTC
CASSAGQGSYEQYF
>TRBJ1-1|-|-|TRBV28
TGTGCCAGCAGTCCTCTGGGAGCCTTGGGCACTGAAGCTTTCTTT
CASSPLGALGTEAFF
>TRBJ2-5|TRBD1|-|TRBV11-3
TGTGCCAGCAGTCGACAGGGGGCTGGTGAGACCCAGTACTTC
CASSRQGAGETQYF
>TRBJ2-7|-|-|TRBV19
TGTGCCAGTAGTAGGGGGGACGGCACGTCCTACGAGCAGTACTTC
CASSRGDGTSYEQYF
>TRBJ2-3|-|-|TRBV18
TGTGCCAGCTCACTCCACCAGGCAGGGACAGATACGCAGTATTTT
CASSLHQAGTDTQYF
>TRBJ2-1|TRBD2|-|TRBV18
TGTGCCAGCTCGGGACTAGCGGGATCGTTCAATGAGCAGTTCTTC
CASSGLAGSFNEQFF
>TRBJ2-1|-|-|TRBV29-1
TGCAGCGTAGACAGGCACAATGAGCAGTTCTTC
CSVDRHNEQFF
>TRBJ2-7|-|few|TRBV4-3
TGCGCCAGCAGCCTCGGCGGAACTTACGAGCAGTACTTC
CASSLGGTYEQYF
>TRBJ1-4|-|-|TRBV18
TGTGCCAGCTCACCGTGGGCAGGAACTAATGAAAAACTGTTTTTT
CASSPWAGTNEKLFF
>TRBJ2-2|TRBD2|few|TRBV18
TGTGCCAGCTCAAAGGGACTAGCGGGAGTCGACTTCAACACCGGGGAGCTGTTTTTT
CASSKGLAGVDFNTGELFF
>TRBJ2-5|-|once|TRBV19
TGTGCCAGTAGTATACGGGAGCTAGAGACCCAGTACTTC
CASSIRELETQYF
>TRBJ2-7|TRBD2|-|TRBV2
TGTGCCAGCGGGTCTACTAGCGGGGGAAGCTCCTACGAGCAGTACTTC
CASGSTSGGSSYEQYF
>TRBJ1-2|-|-|TRBV5-6
TGTGCCAGCAGCCCGGTATCAAGGGCTGGAGGCGGCTACACCTTC
CASSPVSRAGGGYTF
>TRBJ1-1|TRBD1|few|TRBV5-1
TGCGCCAGCAGCCTGGGGACAGGGAACACTGAAGCTTTCTTT
CASSLGTGNTEAFF
>TRBJ2-7|TRBD2|-|TRBV7-2
TGTGCCAGCAGCTTAAGGGCTAGCGGGGGCTACGAGCAGTACTTC
CASSLRASGGYEQYF
>TRBJ2-7|TRBD1|-|TRBV2
TGTGCCAGCGGTACAGGGGTACTAAATTACGAGCAGTACTTC
CASGTGVLNYEQYF
>TRBJ2-7|TRBD2|-|TRBV27
TGTGCCAGCAGTTCACTCGGACTAGCGGGACCATACGAGCAGTACTTC
CASSSLGLAGPYEQYF
>TRBJ2-4|-|-|TRBV4-3
TGCGCCAGCAGCCGCGGTGGGGGGGCTCAAAACATTCAGTACTTC
CASSRGGGAQNIQYF
>TRBJ1-5|TRBD1|-|TRBV6-5
TGTGCCAGCAGTTCCGGACAGGGTTATCAGCCCCAGCATTTT
CASSSGQGYQPQHF
>TRBJ1-5|-|few|TRBV2
TGTGCCAGCAGTGATAGAAACAGGGTTCAGCCCCAGCATTTT
CASSDRNRVQPQHF
>TRBJ1-4|TRBD1|-|TRBV6-6
TGTGCCAGCAGACCAAGGGACAGTCGAGAAAAACTGTTTTTT
CASRPRDSREKLFF
>TRBJ2-1|-|-|TRBV27
TGTGCCAGCAGTTTATCGGGGCAGGGAAGGGGTGAGCAGTTCTTC
CASSLSGQGRGEQFF
>TRBJ2-7|TRBD2|-|TRBV5-4
TGTGCCAGCAGCTCTCGGACTAGCGGATACTACGAGCAGTACTTC
CASSSRTSGYYEQYF
>TRBJ1-2|TRBD1|few|TRBV28
TGTGCCAGCAGTTTATCCCGGAACAGGGGCTTGTATGGCTACACCTTC
CASSLSRNRGLYGYTF
>TRBJ1-2|TRBD1|once|TRBV5-4
TGTGCCAGCAGCCCGGATCCGGGACAGGGGGCCCGCTTCTATGGCTACACCTTC
CASSPDPGQGARFYGYTF
>TRBJ1-6|TRBD1|-|TRBV12-5
TGTGCTAGTGGGGCTTCACAGGGGGCGCAACCCCTCCACTTT
CASGASQGAQPLHF
>TRBJ2-7|-|-|TRBV5-1
TGCGCCAGCAGCTTGCCGGTAGCGGAGGGGATCTCCTACGAGCAGTACTTC
CASSLPVAEGISYEQYF
>TRBJ2-7|-|-|TRBV7-2
TGTGCCAGCAGCTTGCAGTACGAGCAGTACTTC
CASSLQYEQYF
>TRBJ1-6|TRBD1|-|TRBV28
TGTGCCAGCAGTTTGGGGACAGGGGGGTCACCCCTCCACTTT
CASSLGTGGSPLHF
>TRBJ2-7|-|few|TRBV5-1
TGCGCCAGCAGCTTGCTGGCTTCTCACTCCTACGAGCAGTACTTC
CASSLLASHSYEQYF
>TRBJ1-1|-|-|TRBV27
TGTGCCAGCAGTTTAGGGCAGGGGAACACTGAAGCTTTCTTT
CASSLGQGNTEAFF
>TRBJ2-1|TRBD2|-|TRBV4-1
TGCGCCAGCAGCCAACGACCCGGGACTAGCGGGGACAATGAGCAGTTCTTC
CASSQRPGTSGDNEQFF
>TRBJ2-7|-|-|TRBV28
TGTGCCAGCAGTTACGTCGAGGCAGCCAACGGCTACGAGCAGTACTTC
CASSYVEAANGYEQYF
>TRBJ2-7|TRBD1|-|TRBV7-6
TGTGCCAGCAGCCCGACAGGGGGAAGGGGCGAGCAGTACTTC
CASSPTGGRGEQYF
>TRBJ2-2|TRBD2|-|TRBV5-1
TGCGCCAGCTACGAGGGGACTACGAACACCGGGGAGCTGTTTTTT
CASYEGTTNTGELFF
>TRBJ2-7|-|-|TRBV7-8
TGTGCCAGCAGCTTAGTTCCTCTTAACGAGCAGTACTTC
CASSLVPLNEQYF
>TRBJ1-5|-|-|TRBV5-1
TGCGCCAGCAGCTTGGGAGACAGCCCCGGGCAGCCCCAGCATTTT
CASSLGDSPGQPQHF
>TRBJ2-7|TRBD2|-|TRBV5-5
TGTGCCAGCAGCCAATTGGCGGGGGTAGGGTACGAGCAGTACTTC
CASSQLAGVGYEQYF
>TRBJ1-2|-|-|TRBV4-3
TGCGCCAGCAGCCAGACCTCATCGGGGGGGAACTATGGCTACACCTTC
CASSQTSSGGNYGYTF
>TRBJ1-4|-|-|TRBV28
TGTGCCAGCAGTTCCTACAGGAATGAAAAACTGTTTTTT
CASSSYRNEKLFF